These T cell receptor beta chains were read from a single sample in a study of T cell repertoires in cytomegalovirus infection. For these TCRs, the target antigens are not known. In TCRdb, the reads were re-called with MiXCR into one record per CDR3 protein. The sample carries about 340,000 distinct CDR3 sequences, roughly 28% recorded once. The sample consisted of cultured PBMCs, taken from culture after CMV antigen stimulation. The origin of the receptors is a human donor in good health (CMV status not recorded). Some clones in this sample may be carry-over from other donors' samples. Each CDR3 is given with its conserved first and last residue. The order of the fields is D gene, clone size, J gene, CDR3 length, V gene, CDR3 DNA, CDR3 protein. A D gene is named only where the DNA matches it firmly. Clone size is not always given. Where it is, it says once, few, many or a class for expanded clones.

.	.	TRBJ2-3	14	TRBV12-3/TRBV12-4	TGTGCCAGCAGTTTACACGGGGGCGCAGATACGCAGTATTTT	CASSLHGGADTQYF
TRBD1	.	TRBJ2-3	15	TRBV10-3	TGTGCCATCAGCCTCGGACAGGGGGCGACAGATACGCAGTATTTT	CAISLGQGATDTQYF
.	.	TRBJ1-2	14	TRBV12-3/TRBV12-4	TGTGCCAGCAGCCGTGGGCAGGGGTTATATGGCTACACCTTC	CASSRGQGLYGYTF
.	few	TRBJ2-1	14	TRBV2	TGTGCCACTCCGTTTGGCCCCGGGAACAATGAGCAGTTCTTC	CATPFGPGNNEQFF
.	.	TRBJ1-2	16	TRBV7-9	TGTGCCAGCAGCTTACCTGCGCCCCCATCTAACTATGGCTACACCTTC	CASSLPAPPSNYGYTF
TRBD1	.	TRBJ1-5	16	TRBV19	TGTGCCAGTAGTAACCGGGACAGGGGGAGCAATCAGCCCCAGCATTTT	CASSNRDRGSNQPQHF
TRBD2	many	TRBJ2-5	17	TRBV7-4	TGTGCCAGCAGCTCAGCGGGACTAGCGGGAAAGGAAGAGACCCAGTACTTC	CASSSAGLAGKEETQYF
.	.	TRBJ1-2	16	TRBV28	TGTGCCAGCAGCCCCGGGGCCGGGGCAGCTAACTATGGCTACACCTTC	CASSPGAGAANYGYTF
.	.	TRBJ2-1	15	TRBV12-5	TGTGCTAGTGGTTTGGGGGGGGGGGCCAACGATGAGCAGTTCTTC	CASGLGGGANDEQFF
.	few	TRBJ2-1	11	TRBV7-8	TGTGCCAGCAGCCCCACTAGCGAGCAGTTCTTC	CASSPTSEQFF
TRBD1	.	TRBJ1-1	16	TRBV19	TGTGCCAGTAGTATGGACGGGACAGGGGTGAACACTGAAGCTTTCTTT	CASSMDGTGVNTEAFF
TRBD1	.	TRBJ2-2	14	TRBV7-6	TGTGCCAGCCGCTGGGGACAGCACACCGGGGAGCTGTTTTTT	CASRWGQHTGELFF
.	.	TRBJ2-7	15	TRBV7-9	TGTGCCCTGTCCTCGGGGCCCCAAGGAGGCTCCGAGCAGTACTTC	CALSSGPQGGSEQYF
.	.	TRBJ1-1	15	TRBV6-8	TGTGCCAGCGGAGCCCTCTCAGGGGTTGGAACTGAAGCTTTCTTT	CASGALSGVGTEAFF
.	.	TRBJ1-1	15	TRBV20-1	TGCAGTGCTGGGACCCTCTTTGAGATGAACACTGAAGCTTTCTTT	CSAGTLFEMNTEAFF
.	.	TRBJ2-1	18	TRBV6-2/TRBV6-3	TGTGCCAGCAGCCTACAGGGGGTCCTGCGGGAGAAGGTCTCGGAGCAGTTCTTC	CASSLQGVLREKVSEQFF
.	few	TRBJ2-2	16	TRBV18	TGTGCCAGCTCACGCGGGCTGCCGGCGAACACCGGGGAGCTGTTTTTT	CASSRGLPANTGELFF
.	few	TRBJ2-3	18	TRBV7-9	TGTGCCAGCAGCTTAGTCTCTTTCCACTCAGACCTCACAGATACGCAGTATTTT	CASSLVSFHSDLTDTQYF
.	.	TRBJ2-1	12	TRBV7-6	TGTGCCAGCAGCTTAGTGGGTGGTGAGCAGTTCTTC	CASSLVGGEQFF
.	.	TRBJ2-1	12	TRBV12-5	TGTGCTAGTTCAATGGGGGTCAATGAGCAGTTCTTC	CASSMGVNEQFF
.	.	TRBJ1-2	14	TRBV3-1	TGTGCCAGCAGCCCAGGACAGAATAACTATGGCTACACCTTC	CASSPGQNNYGYTF
TRBD1	.	TRBJ1-4	13	TRBV12-3/TRBV12-4	TGTGCCAGCAAGGACAGGGGAGAGGAAAAACTGTTTTTT	CASKDRGEEKLFF
.	few	TRBJ1-4	12	TRBV29-1	TGCAGCGTTGAAGTAGGTGTAGAAAAACTGTTTTTT	CSVEVGVEKLFF
.	.	TRBJ1-1	16	TRBV11-2	TGTGCCAGCAGCTACCCCCGGGGAGGGTCGGACACTGAAGCTTTCTTT	CASSYPRGGSDTEAFF
TRBD1	.	TRBJ1-1	15	TRBV12-5	TGTGCTAGTGGTTTCGGACAGGGTTTTAACACTGAAGCTTTCTTT	CASGFGQGFNTEAFF
.	few	TRBJ1-1	12	TRBV29-1	TGCAGCGTTGAAGGGAGGCGGGCTGAAGCTTTCTTT	CSVEGRRAEAFF
.	.	TRBJ2-1	16	TRBV7-4	TGTGCCAGCAGCTTAGCGCACAGGGCGAGCGACAATGAGCAGTTCTTC	CASSLAHRASDNEQFF
.	.	TRBJ1-1	13	TRBV12-3/TRBV12-4	TGTGCCAGCAGTTCCGGGACAATAGGTGAAGCTTTCTTT	CASSSGTIGEAFF
TRBD2	many	TRBJ2-7	15	TRBV28	TGTGCCAGCAGTTTAAGCGGGAGGGGGATAAACGAGCAGTACTTC	CASSLSGRGINEQYF
.	.	TRBJ1-4	15	TRBV5-1	TGCGCCAGCAGCCCGATCACGGGGCAAGAAGAAAAACTGTTTTTT	CASSPITGQEEKLFF
TRBD1	few	TRBJ2-1	17	TRBV19	TGTGCCAGTAGTGGTTCCTCCGGGACAGGGGGAATCAATGAGCAGTTCTTC	CASSGSSGTGGINEQFF
TRBD1	few	TRBJ2-5	15	TRBV11-2	TGTGCCAGCAGCCCTCGGGACAGGCGAAAAGAGACCCAGTACTTC	CASSPRDRRKETQYF
.	few	TRBJ1-5	12	TRBV19	TGTGCCAGTAGTATAGACCGGATGGCCCAGCATTTT	CASSIDRMAQHF
.	.	TRBJ1-2	14	TRBV5-6	TGTGCCAGCAGCTGGGAACAGGGCTTTAGAGGCTACACCTTC	CASSWEQGFRGYTF
.	.	TRBJ1-1	14	TRBV6-5	TGTGCCAGCAGTTACGAGACAGCTAACACTGAAGCTTTCTTT	CASSYETANTEAFF
TRBD2	.	TRBJ2-1	18	TRBV6-2/TRBV6-3	TGTGCCAGCAGTTACTCTCCGGGAGGCTCTAAGGGCTACAATGAGCAGTTCTTC	CASSYSPGGSKGYNEQFF
TRBD2	many	TRBJ2-1	15	TRBV7-6	TGTGCCAGCAGCACGACTAGCGGGGGATACAATGAGCAGTTCTTC	CASSTTSGGYNEQFF